This T cell receptor (beta chain) was obtained from a study of blood T cells in healthy people across ages. General study results and limits: Correlation between TCR beta diversity and naive T cell percentage was strong.

Only a few counts were recorded for this clonotype. Its antigen is not known. The germline V and J ends were trimmed by 6 bases and 5 bases, with 18 bases remaining between them. This CDR3 is built from 15 residues. Alongside a J-beta primer mix, a sample-barcoded 5' primer served in a second PCR lasting about 7 to 11 cycles. Using its own MiXCR run on the 5' RACE reads, TCRdb lists one record per CDR3 protein. The repertoire holds 1.4 million to 1.5 million distinct CDR3 sequences, with approximately 42% as singletons. Each individual donor underwent a draw of approximately 9.8 milliliters of peripheral blood. The extraction recovered at least 5.5 micrograms of total RNA per sample.

The sample consisted of blood. The origin of this receptor is a woman aged 18-30 years in good health. The chain links TRBV12-3 or TRBV12-4 to TRBJ2-3, with D tentatively TRBD1 or TRBD2 (5 bases each). CDR3 DNA: TGTGCCAGCAGGCCGGGGACGGCCCAGGGAGATACGCAGTATTTT. This translates into CASRPGTAQGDTQYF.